This TCR beta chain came from a study of blood T cell repertoires in COVID-19. The overall study: COVID-19 samples, acute and convalescent, were from the United States, Italy and Spain. PBMCs, B-cell-depleted T cells, or T cells provided the cDNA or gDNA that made up the material.

As originally analysed: Researchers report that nucleated cell counts were estimated from reference gene primer amplification. The repertoire was sequenced with immunoSEQ multiplex PCR; TCRdb's copy has only in-frame clones and lacks some. V and J calls and clone size are as listed in that table; D and trimming were resolved from the DNA. The sample has about 160,000 clones, approximately 84% seen once; the top ten hold about 20%. V trimming: 2 bases; J trimming: 8 bases; junction bases outside the gene matches: 5. CDR3 length: 14 residues. Germline values: CDR1 MNHEY, CDR2 SVGAGI. This TCR came from a woman of 80 years or more with acute or convalescent COVID-19. The chain carries TRBV6-5 and TRBJ2-1, with TRBD2 matching over 8 bases. Source material: peripheral blood. The chain's CDR3 is CASSYGELADEQFF. Here the CDR3 DNA reads TGTGCCAGCAGTTACGGGGAACTAGCGGATGAGCAGTTCTTC.